The clone carrying this T cell receptor (beta chain) was picked up many times. The sample is drawn from a study of T cells in Graves' hyperthyroidism and ophthalmopathy. Authors of the study amplified TCR beta CDR3 regions from RNA transcripts. The TCR CDR3 first-round RT-PCR relied on the HTBI primer set. TCRdb ran MiXCR on the multiplex PCR reads and lists one entry per CDR3 protein. The repertoire consists of about 540,000 distinct CDR3 sequences, with around 45% occurring once and the leading ten covering about 7.8%. Newly diagnosed patients aged 18 to 65 had hyperthyroidism of under 2 months' duration. Exclusion followed for patients with uncontrolled infection, other autoimmune disease, pregnancy or lactation. Germline CDR1 reads MNHNY; CDR2 reads SVGAGI (reference sequence). There are 17 residues in the CDR3. After removal of 2 bases from V and 1 base from J, the junction contained 4 bases not matched to a gene.

The genes are TRBV6-6 and TRBJ1-5; 11 nucleotides match TRBD1. The TCR sequence derives from a woman between 18 and 29 years old with Graves' hyperthyroidism. Sequencing was done on a sample of peripheral blood or thyroid tissue (not recorded which). The CDR3 DNA sequence: TGTGCCAGCAGTTACAAGGGACAGGGGGTAAGCAATCAGCCCCAGCATTTT. It is translated as CASSYKGQGVSNQPQHF.